This TCR beta chain comes out of a study of blood T cell repertoires in COVID-19. Study in general: T cells, B-cell-depleted T cells, or PBMCs provided the cDNA or gDNA that served as material.

Original handling: Estimated nucleated cell counts came from reference gene primer amplification. This table comes from immunoSEQ multiplex PCR, and its TCRdb copy is limited to in-frame clones, with some not included. V and J calls and clone size are copied from that table; D and trimming were computed from the DNA. This table holds roughly 300,000 clones, 80% to 95% found once. The receptor comes from a woman aged 25 to 39 with COVID-19, enrolled during active disease. Sequenced sample: peripheral blood.

The CDR3 DNA follows: TGTGCCAGCAGTGAAGCTAGCGGGAGCGAGCAGTACTTC. The encoded protein is CASSEASGSEQYF. V usage is TRBV6-1 and J usage is TRBJ2-7, with 9 bases that match TRBD2. The germline CDR1 and CDR2 sequences are MNHNS and SASEGT. Unmatched junction bases numbered 0, after V lost 0 bases and J lost 6 bases. The CDR3 totals 13 residues.